This TCR beta chain was found in a study of CD8 T cells in ankylosing spondylitis. Overall study results and limits: Peripheral blood held disease-linked clones only at relatively low frequency, and these were CD8+. Typical of ankylosing spondylitis blood, it appeared, was a TCR beta motif of 7 or 8 highly homologous variants.

CDR3 length: 19 residues. Between the trimmed V and J ends, which lost 5 bases and 1 base, there was a span of 23 bases. Scientists made TCR beta libraries using quantitative 5'-RACE with molecular barcodes. Via MiXCR, TCRdb re-called the 5' RACE reads, giving one row per CDR3 protein. The top ten clones hold roughly a fifth of a sample with over 600,000 distinct CDR3 sequences, 15% to 20% of them seen once. This clonotype turned up a few times. Its antigen is as yet unknown. The sequence derives from a male donor with ankylosing spondylitis. Sample: blood, either unsorted or a sorted T cell fraction (not recorded which). V gene TRBV12-3 or TRBV12-4 combines with J gene TRBJ2-2; the D gene is possibly TRBD2 (6 bases). CDR3 amino acids: CASSHWDPRTNLNTGELFF. CDR3 DNA sequence: TGTGCCAGCAGTCACTGGGACCCGAGGACTAACCTGAACACCGGGGAGCTGTTTTTT.